The clone carrying this T cell receptor (beta chain) was seen just once. The sorted-subset replicate PCRs were given about 200 ng DNA, which is about 30,000 T cell genomes. Using immunoSEQ multiplex PCR, the repertoire was profiled, and TCRdb retains in-frame clones only, with some absent. The sample includes millions of clones, around nine tenths of them seen just once. The data originate from a study of shared clonotypes between healthy human individuals. The ends were cut back, 3 bases at V and 7 bases at J, with 16 bases in the middle. Germline V CDR1 and CDR2: GTSNPN, SVGIG (reference sequence). The CDR3 has 14 residues.

This clonotype was obtained from a man in his late teens or twenties in good health. The sequencing input was naive CD4+ T cells sorted from blood. The subset here: CD45RA+ positively selected. J is TRBJ2-4 and V is TRBV30; D gene unclear. The DNA for the CDR3 is TGTGCCTGGAGCCACCTAGACAAGCTGAACATTCAGTACTTC. It encodes CAWSHLDKLNIQYF.